This T cell receptor beta chain came from a study of T cell changes during pregnancy in multiple sclerosis. Data came from immunoSEQ multiplex PCR; TCRdb stores just in-frame clones and leaves some out. The sample contains about 70,000 clones, approximately 94% of which appear only once. The CDR3 is 15 amino acids. Germline V gene data show CDR1 as SGHTA and CDR2 as FQGNSA. Deletions cut 6 bases from V and 4 bases from J, with 18 bases between. This rearrangement joins TRBV7-2 to TRBJ1-2; D might be TRBD1 (5 bases). Material: peripheral blood, obtained in the second trimester of pregnancy. This TCR was recovered from a female donor in good health, enrolled as a control in a pregnancy study. This CDR3 reads CASSPQSQGGYGYTF. The DNA for the CDR3 is TGTGCCAGCAGTCCCCAGTCCCAGGGTGGCTATGGCTACACCTTC.